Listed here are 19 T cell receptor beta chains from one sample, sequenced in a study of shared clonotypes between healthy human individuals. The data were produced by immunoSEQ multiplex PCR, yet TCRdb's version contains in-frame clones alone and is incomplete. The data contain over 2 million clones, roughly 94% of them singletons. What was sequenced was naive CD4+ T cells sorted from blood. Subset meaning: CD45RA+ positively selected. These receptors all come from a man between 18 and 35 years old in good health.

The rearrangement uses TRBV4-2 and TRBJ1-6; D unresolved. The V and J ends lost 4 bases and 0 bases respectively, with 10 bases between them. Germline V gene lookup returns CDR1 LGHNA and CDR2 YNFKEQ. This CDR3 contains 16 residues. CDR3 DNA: TGTGCCAGCAGCCTGGCATATAGCTCCTATAATTCACCCCTCCACTTT. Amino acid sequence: CASSLAYSSYNSPLHF.

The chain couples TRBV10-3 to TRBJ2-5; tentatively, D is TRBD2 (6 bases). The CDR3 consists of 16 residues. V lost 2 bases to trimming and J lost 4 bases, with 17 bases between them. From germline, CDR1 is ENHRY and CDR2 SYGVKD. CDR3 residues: CAISELGGLGGETQYF. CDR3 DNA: TGTGCCATCAGTGAGCTTGGAGGGTTGGGGGGAGAGACCCAGTACTTC.

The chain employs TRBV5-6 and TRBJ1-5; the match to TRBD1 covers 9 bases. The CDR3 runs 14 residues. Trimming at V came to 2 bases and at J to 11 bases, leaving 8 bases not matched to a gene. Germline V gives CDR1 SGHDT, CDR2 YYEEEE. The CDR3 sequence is CASSFGTGNGAQHF. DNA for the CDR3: TGTGCCAGCAGCTTTGGGACAGGGAATGGGGCCCAGCATTTT.

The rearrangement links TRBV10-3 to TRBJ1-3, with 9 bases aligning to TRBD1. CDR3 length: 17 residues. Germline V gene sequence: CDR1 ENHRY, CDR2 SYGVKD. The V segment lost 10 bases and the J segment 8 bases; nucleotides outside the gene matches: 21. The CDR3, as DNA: TGTGCCAGCCGCCCCCGACAGGGGGGTGAGGGTGAAGACACCATATATTTT. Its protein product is CASRPRQGGEGEDTIYF.

In nucleotides, the CDR3 is TGTGCCAGCAGCTTGACGACCGCAACTAATGAAAAACTGTTTTTT. It yields the protein CASSLTTATNEKLFF. The chain uses TRBV11-1 and TRBJ1-4, with unresolved D. The CDR3 is made up of 15 amino acids. Germline CDR1 SGHAT, CDR2 FQDESV (reference sequence). The V gene lost 3 bases and the J gene lost 0 bases, with 8 bases spanning the gap.

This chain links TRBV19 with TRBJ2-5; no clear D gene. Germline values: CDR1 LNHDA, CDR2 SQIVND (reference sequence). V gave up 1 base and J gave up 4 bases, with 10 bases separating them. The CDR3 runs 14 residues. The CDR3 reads CASSIAPHSETQYF. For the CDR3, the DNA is TGTGCCAGTAGTATAGCGCCACACTCAGAGACCCAGTACTTC.

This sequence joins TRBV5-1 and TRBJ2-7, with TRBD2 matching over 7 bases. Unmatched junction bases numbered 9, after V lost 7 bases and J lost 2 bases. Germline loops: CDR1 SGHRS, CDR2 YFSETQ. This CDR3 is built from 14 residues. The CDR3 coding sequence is TGCGCCAGCGGCCCCGGACTAGTCACCTACGAGCAGTACTTC. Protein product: CASGPGLVTYEQYF.

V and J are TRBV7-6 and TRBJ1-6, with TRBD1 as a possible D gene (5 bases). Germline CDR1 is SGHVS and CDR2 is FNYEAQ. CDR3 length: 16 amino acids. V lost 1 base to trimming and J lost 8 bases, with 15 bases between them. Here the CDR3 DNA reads TGTGCCAGCAGCTTAGGAGGGGCAGGGAAGGATTCACCCCTCCACTTT. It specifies CASSLGGAGKDSPLHF.

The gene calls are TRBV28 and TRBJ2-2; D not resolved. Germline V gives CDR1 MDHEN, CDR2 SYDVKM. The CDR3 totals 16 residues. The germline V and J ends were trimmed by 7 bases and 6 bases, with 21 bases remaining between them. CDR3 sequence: CASKSRSNTFAGELFF. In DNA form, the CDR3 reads TGTGCCAGCAAATCCCGCAGTAATACATTCGCCGGGGAGCTGTTTTTT. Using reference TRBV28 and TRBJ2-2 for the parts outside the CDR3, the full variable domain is DVKVTQSSRYLVKRTGEKVFLECVQDMDHENMFWYRQDPGLGLRLIYFSYDVKMKEKGDIPEGYSVSREKKERFSLILESASTNQTSMYLCASKSRSNTFAGELFFGEGSRLTVL.

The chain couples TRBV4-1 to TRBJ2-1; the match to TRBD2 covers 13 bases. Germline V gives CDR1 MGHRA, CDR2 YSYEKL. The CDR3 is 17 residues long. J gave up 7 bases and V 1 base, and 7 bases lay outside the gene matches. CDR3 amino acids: CASSQGQLAGGWNEQFF. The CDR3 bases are TGCGCCAGCAGCCAAGGTCAACTAGCGGGAGGGTGGAATGAGCAGTTCTTC.

CDR3 sequence: CASSGRQTLRYNEQFF. CDR3 nucleotides: TGTGCCAGCAGTGGAAGACAGACCTTAAGGTACAATGAGCAGTTCTTC. This chain uses TRBV2 with TRBJ2-1; D is possibly TRBD1 (5 bases). Deletions cut 4 bases from V and 4 bases from J, with 17 bases between. Germline V gives CDR1 SNHLY, CDR2 FYNNEI. The CDR3 spans 16 residues.

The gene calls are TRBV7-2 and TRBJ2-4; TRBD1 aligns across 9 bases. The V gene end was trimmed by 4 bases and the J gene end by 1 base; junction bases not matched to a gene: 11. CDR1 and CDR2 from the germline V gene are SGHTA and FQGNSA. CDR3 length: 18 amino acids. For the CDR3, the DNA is TGTGCCAGCAGCTATACCGGGACAGGGATCGTGGCCAAAAACATTCAGTACTTC. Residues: CASSYTGTGIVAKNIQYF. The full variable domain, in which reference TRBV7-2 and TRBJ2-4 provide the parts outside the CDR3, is GAGVSQSPSNKVTEKGKDVELRCDPISGHTALYWYRQSLGQGLEFLIYFQGNSAPDKSGLPSDRFSAERTGGSVSTLTIQRTQQEDSAVYLCASSYTGTGIVAKNIQYFGAGTRLSVL.

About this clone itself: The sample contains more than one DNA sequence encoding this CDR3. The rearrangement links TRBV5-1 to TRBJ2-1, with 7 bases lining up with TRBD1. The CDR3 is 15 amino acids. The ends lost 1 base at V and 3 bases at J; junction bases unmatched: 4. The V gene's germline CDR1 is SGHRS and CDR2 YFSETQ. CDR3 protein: CASSLSGTVYNEQFF. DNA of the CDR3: TGCGCCAGCAGCTTGTCGGGGACAGTCTACAATGAGCAGTTCTTC.

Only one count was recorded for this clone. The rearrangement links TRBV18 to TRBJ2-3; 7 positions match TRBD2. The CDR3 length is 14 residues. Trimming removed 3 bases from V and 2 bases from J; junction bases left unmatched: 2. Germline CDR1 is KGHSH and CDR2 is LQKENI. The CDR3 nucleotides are TGTGCCAGCTCACCTCTAGCGGACACAGATACGCAGTATTTT. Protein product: CASSPLADTDTQYF.

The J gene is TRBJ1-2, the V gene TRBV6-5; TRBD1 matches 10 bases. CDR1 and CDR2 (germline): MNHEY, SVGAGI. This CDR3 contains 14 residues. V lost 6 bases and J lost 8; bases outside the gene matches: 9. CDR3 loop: CASSKLGTGEGYTF. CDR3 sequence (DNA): TGTGCCAGCAGCAAACTAGGGACAGGGGAAGGCTACACCTTC.

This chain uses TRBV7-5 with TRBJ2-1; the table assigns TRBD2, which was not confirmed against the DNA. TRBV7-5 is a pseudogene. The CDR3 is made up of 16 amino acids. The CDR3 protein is CARVGWSGRAYNEQFF. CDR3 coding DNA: TGTGCCAGAGTTGGGTGGAGCGGGAGGGCCTACAATGAGCAGTTCTTC.

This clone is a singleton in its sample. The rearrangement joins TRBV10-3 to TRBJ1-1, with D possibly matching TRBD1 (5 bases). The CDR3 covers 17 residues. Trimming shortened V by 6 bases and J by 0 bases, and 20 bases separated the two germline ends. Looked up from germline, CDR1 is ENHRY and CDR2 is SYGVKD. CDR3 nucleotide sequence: TGTGCCATCAGCCTATCTCAGGGCGACCCCATGAACACTGAAGCTTTCTTT. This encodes CAISLSQGDPMNTEAFF.

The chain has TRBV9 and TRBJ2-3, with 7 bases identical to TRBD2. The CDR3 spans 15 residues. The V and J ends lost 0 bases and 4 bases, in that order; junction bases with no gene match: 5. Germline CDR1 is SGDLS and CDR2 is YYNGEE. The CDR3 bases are TGTGCCAGCAGCGTAGTGACGGGAGGTGCAGATACGCAGTATTTT. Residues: CASSVVTGGADTQYF. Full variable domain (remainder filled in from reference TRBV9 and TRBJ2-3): DSGVTQTPKHLITATGQRVTLRCSPRSGDLSVYWYQQSLDQGLQFLIQYYNGEERAKGNILERFSAQQFPDLHSELNLSSLELGDSALYFCASSVVTGGADTQYFGPGTRLTVL.

The DNA of the CDR3 is TGTGCCATCAGGATCTTACAGGGGGGCGAGCAGTACTTC. It codes for CAIRILQGGEQYF. The chain links TRBV10-3 to TRBJ2-7, with TRBD1 matching 8 bases. CDR1 is ENHRY, CDR2 SYGVKD, per germline. Germline trimming cut 6 bases from V and 6 bases from J; bases unmatched to any gene: 7. This CDR3 has 13 residues.